The clone carrying this TCR beta chain was observed at least ten times. Its target is not known. Via MiXCR, TCRdb re-called the 5' RACE reads, giving one row per CDR3 protein. This table holds fewer than 550,000 distinct CDR3 sequences, approximately 5% found once. The sample is drawn from a study of CD8 T cells in ankylosing spondylitis. This CDR3 has 15 residues. Per germline, CDR1 DFQATT and CDR2 SNEGSKA (reference sequence). The ends lost 6 bases at V and 5 bases at J; junction bases unmatched: 8. Study conclusions and caveats: In reactive arthritis synovial fluid and blood, some motif variants had been reported before. In ankylosing spondylitis patients, matched synovial fluid reportedly showed significant enrichment of disease-linked clones. Apparently characteristic of ankylosing spondylitis blood was a TCR beta motif (about 8 highly homologous variants).

The sequenced sample consisted of blood, either unsorted or a sorted T cell fraction (not recorded which). This sequence was found in a male donor with ankylosing spondylitis. V gene TRBV20-1 combines with J gene TRBJ2-1; TRBD2 matches at 12 bases. The CDR3 spells CSATGLAGTNNEQFF. For the CDR3, the DNA is TGCAGTGCAACTGGACTAGCGGGGACTAACAATGAGCAGTTCTTC.